Listed here are 32 T cell receptor beta chains from one sample, sequenced in a study of control samples from healthy donors and cancer patients. Assay used: immunoSEQ multiplex PCR; TCRdb lists only in-frame clones, some missing. The table has about 100,000 clones, about 85% seen once; the top ten hold 19%. Sequences were obtained from blood. The receptor source for this set is a man aged 30 to 45 in good health.

The chain uses TRBV19 and TRBJ2-3, with D possibly being TRBD1 or TRBD2 (6 bases each). V was pared by 8 bases and J by 4 bases, with 13 bases between. Germline loops: CDR1 LNHDA, CDR2 SQIVND (reference sequence). The CDR3 has 13 amino acids. The CDR3 coding sequence is TGTGCCAGTTCGAACCGGGGGCCAGATACGCAGTATTTT. Translating it yields CASSNRGPDTQYF.

V and J are TRBV10-3 and TRBJ2-7, with a possible D match to TRBD2 (6 bases). The germline V gene encodes CDR1 ENHRY and CDR2 SYGVKD. The CDR3 spans 12 residues. V was clipped by 6 bases and J by 0 bases, with 6 bases between them. This CDR3 is CAISGGSYEQYF. The CDR3 DNA reads TGTGCCATCAGCGGGGGCTCCTACGAGCAGTACTTC.

This clone is deemed medium-sized (0.01 to 0.1%). The genes are TRBV6-5 and TRBJ2-7; the D gene is possibly TRBD1 (5 bases). This CDR3 comprises 13 residues. Trimming shortened V by 0 bases and J by 6 bases, and 9 bases separated the two germline ends. Germline V gene lookup returns CDR1 MNHEY and CDR2 SVGAGI. The CDR3 reads CASSYSWQGEQYF. Written as DNA, the CDR3 is TGTGCCAGCAGTTACTCTTGGCAGGGCGAGCAGTACTTC.

This clone came up a few times. The chain employs TRBV12-5 and TRBJ1-1; the D gene is possibly TRBD1 (6 bases). The V gene's germline CDR1 is LGHNT and CDR2 FRNRAP. V was clipped by 3 bases and J by 4 bases, with 15 bases between them. This CDR3 contains 15 residues. The CDR3: CASGLSGAVGTEAFF. CDR3 bases: TGTGCTAGTGGTTTATCGGGGGCTGTGGGCACTGAAGCTTTCTTT.

This chain links TRBV30 with TRBJ2-7; D possibly uses TRBD1 or TRBD2 (5 bases each). V was clipped by 6 bases and J by 3 bases, with 18 bases between them. Germline V CDR1 and CDR2: GTSNPN, SVGIG (reference sequence). The CDR3 runs 14 residues. As DNA, the CDR3 is TGTGCCTGCCCCCTGGGACGTCTAAACTACGAGCAGTACTTC. Its protein product is CACPLGRLNYEQYF.

The chain couples TRBV30 to TRBJ1-2; 7 positions match TRBD1. The CDR3 runs to 15 residues. Germline V gives CDR1 GTSNPN, CDR2 SVGIG (reference sequence). J gave up 4 bases and V 0 bases, and 8 bases lay outside the gene matches. Here the CDR3 reads CAWSVGGLSGYGYTF. CDR3 bases: TGTGCCTGGAGTGTAGGGGGCCTCTCCGGCTATGGCTACACCTTC.

The chain carries TRBV11-2 and TRBJ1-6, with D perhaps TRBD1 (5 bases). Germline V gives CDR1 SGHAT, CDR2 FQNNGV. V lost 7 bases, J lost 14 bases, and 27 bases lay in between. The CDR3 runs 16 residues. This chain's CDR3 is CASTTTARTGGMSLHF. CDR3 sequence (DNA): TGTGCCAGCACCACTACCGCCCGGACTGGGGGGATGTCCCTCCACTTT.

This rearrangement joins TRBV20-1 to TRBJ1-1; D uncertain. The germline V gene encodes CDR1 DFQATT and CDR2 SNEGSKA (reference sequence). The CDR3 is 11 residues long. Trimming stripped 3 bases from V and 4 bases from J, with 6 bases between. The CDR3, as DNA: TGCAGTGCTAGGGGGAGCACTGAAGCTTTCTTT. Its protein is CSARGSTEAFF.

The V call is TRBV25-1, the J call TRBJ2-2, with D tentatively TRBD1 or TRBD2 (6 bases each). This CDR3 contains 15 residues. V was pared by 7 bases and J by 7 bases, with 19 bases between. Germline CDR1 MGHDK, CDR2 SYGVNS. The CDR3 nucleotides read TGTGCCAGCATGCCACTGGAGGGGGTCGGCGGGGAGCTGTTTTTT. Its protein product is CASMPLEGVGGELFF.

The chain carries TRBV7-9 and TRBJ1-5, with D possibly matching TRBD1 (6 bases). Trimming shortened V by 1 base and J by 5 bases, and 15 bases separated the two germline ends. Germline CDR1 SEHNR, CDR2 FQNEAQ (reference sequence). The CDR3 contains 16 residues. The CDR3 coding sequence is TGTGCCAGCAGCTTAGGGACAGCAGTGGTTGATCAGCCCCAGCATTTT. Amino acid sequence: CASSLGTAVVDQPQHF.

The DNA of the CDR3 is TGTGCCAGCTCACCACGTGGTACGTCTGGAAACACCATATATTTT. It codes for CASSPRGTSGNTIYF. J is TRBJ1-3 and V is TRBV18; D unclear. This CDR3 region has 15 residues. Trimming shortened V by 1 base and J by 1 base, and 8 bases separated the two germline ends. Germline V lookup: CDR1 KGHSH, CDR2 LQKENI.

The chain links TRBV3-1 (or the pseudogene TRBV3-2) to TRBJ1-5; no clear D. V lost 3 bases and J 7 bases, leaving 16 bases between the germline ends. CDR3 length equals 15 residues. Germline V CDR1 and CDR2: LGHDT, YNNKEL (reference sequence). The DNA of the CDR3 is TGTGCCAGCAGCCAGAGCCCCGTCGGGAACCAGCCCCAGCATTTT. Translating gives CASSQSPVGNQPQHF.

The genes are TRBV6-5 and TRBJ2-7; D may be TRBD1 or TRBD2 (5 bases each). Germline loops: CDR1 MNHEY, CDR2 SVGAGI. With 2 bases removed from V and 3 bases from J, the gap between germline ends came to 11 bases. This CDR3 region has 14 residues. As DNA, the CDR3 is TGTGCCAGCAGTTACAGGGACCAGGGCTACGAGCAGTACTTC. Protein: CASSYRDQGYEQYF.

The chain couples TRBV5-1 to TRBJ2-1; 9 bases line up with TRBD2. J lost 5 bases, V lost 4 bases, and 10 bases had no gene match. From germline, CDR1 is SGHRS and CDR2 YFSETQ. CDR3 size: 16 residues. The CDR3: CASSAGALAGHNEQFF. The CDR3 DNA follows: TGCGCCAGCAGCGCCGGGGCGCTAGCGGGGCACAATGAGCAGTTCTTC.

This clone has only a few counts. The chain uses TRBV5-4 and TRBJ1-6, with unresolved D. V was trimmed by 0 bases and J by 9 bases, leaving 4 bases between them. The CDR3 length is 12 residues. In germline, CDR1 is SGHNT, CDR2 YYREEE (reference sequence). The CDR3 sequence: CASSLVGSPLHF. As DNA, the CDR3 is TGTGCCAGCAGCTTGGTGGGTTCACCCCTCCACTTT.

The CDR3 protein is CASKQGNEQFF. The CDR3 DNA reads as TGTGCCAGCAAACAGGGCAATGAGCAGTTCTTC. The J gene is TRBJ2-1, the V gene TRBV2; D might be TRBD1 (6 bases). Trimming cost V 7 bases and J 6 bases, with 7 bases left between them. CDR1 and CDR2 from the germline V gene are SNHLY and FYNNEI. This CDR3 has 11 residues.

This chain joins TRBV14 and TRBJ1-2; D not certain. CDR1 and CDR2 (germline): SGHDN, FVKESK. V lost 0 bases to trimming and J lost 0 bases, with 8 bases between them. The CDR3 extends over 15 amino acids. The CDR3 region is CASSQDEVANYGYTF. CDR3 in DNA: TGTGCCAGCAGCCAAGATGAAGTAGCTAACTATGGCTACACCTTC.

The rearrangement joins TRBV10-3 to TRBJ1-1, with TRBD1 identical over 7 bases. The CDR3 consists of 16 residues. Germline lookup yields CDR1 ENHRY and CDR2 SYGVKD. The J segment lost 0 bases and the V segment lost 6 bases, leaving 10 bases of the junction unmatched. CDR3 DNA sequence: TGTGCCATCAGCCAGATAACCGGGACAGTGAACACTGAAGCTTTCTTT. It encodes CAISQITGTVNTEAFF.

The V call is TRBV4-2, the J call TRBJ2-3, with D perhaps matching TRBD2 (7 bases). With 0 bases removed from V and 4 bases from J, the gap between germline ends came to 11 bases. This CDR3 region has 15 residues. The germline gives CDR1 LGHNA, CDR2 YNFKEQ. CDR3 residues: CASSQEGGESDTQYF. CDR3 DNA sequence: TGTGCCAGCAGCCAAGAAGGGGGGGAATCAGATACGCAGTATTTT.

J is TRBJ2-7 and V is TRBV4-1; D is unresolved. V shed 0 bases and J shed 3 bases, with 9 bases lying between them. The germline V gene encodes CDR1 MGHRA and CDR2 YSYEKL. This CDR3 is built from 14 residues. CDR3 sequence reads: CASSQEDTSYEQYF. In DNA, the CDR3 is TGCGCCAGCAGCCAAGAAGACACCAGCTACGAGCAGTACTTC.

J is TRBJ1-5 and V is TRBV9; maybe TRBD1 (5 bases). Trimming cost V 0 bases and J 2 bases, with 9 bases left between them. Germline V lookup: CDR1 SGDLS, CDR2 YYNGEE. This CDR3 spans 15 amino acids. This CDR3 is CASSVGDRGNQPQHF. In nucleotides, the CDR3 is TGTGCCAGCAGCGTAGGTGACAGAGGCAATCAGCCCCAGCATTTT.

The rearrangement joins TRBV28 to TRBJ1-1; D is undetermined. The CDR3 has 12 residues. CDR1 is MDHEN, CDR2 SYDVKM, per germline. Between the trimmed V and J ends, which lost 4 bases and 5 bases, there was a span of 8 bases. The CDR3 nucleotides are TGTGCCAGCAGTTCACAGACAACTGAAGCTTTCTTT. Its translation is CASSSQTTEAFF.

Written as DNA, the CDR3 is TGCGCCAGCAGCCAAGATCAGGTTGAGGGAGATACGCAGTATTTT. It encodes CASSQDQVEGDTQYF. The chain carries TRBV4-1 and TRBJ2-3; D is perhaps TRBD2 (5 bases). Trimming stripped 0 bases from V and 5 bases from J, with 12 bases between. The CDR3 length is 15 residues. Germline CDR1 reads MGHRA; CDR2 reads YSYEKL.

In this sample, this clone is medium-sized. The genes are TRBV3-1 (or the pseudogene TRBV3-2) and TRBJ2-5; D might be TRBD2 (5 bases). This CDR3 spans 15 amino acids. Trimming cost V 0 bases and J 4 bases, with 12 bases left between them. Per germline, CDR1 LGHDT and CDR2 YNNKEL (reference sequence). CDR3 sequence (DNA): TGTGCCAGCAGCCAAGATAGGCGGACTGTAGAGACCCAGTACTTC. Translating gives CASSQDRRTVETQYF.

The chain couples TRBV2 to TRBJ2-7, with 7 bases aligning to TRBD1. There are 12 residues in the CDR3. Unmatched junction bases numbered 5, after V lost 6 bases and J lost 6 bases. Germline V lookup: CDR1 SNHLY, CDR2 FYNNEI. In DNA, the CDR3 is TGTGCCAGCAGCGAACAGGGGACCGAGCAGTACTTC. The encoded protein is CASSEQGTEQYF.

The genes are TRBV2 and TRBJ1-2; D is possibly TRBD1 (6 bases). The V and J ends lost 2 bases and 4 bases respectively, with 11 bases between them. Germline V gene data show CDR1 as SNHLY and CDR2 as FYNNEI. The CDR3 runs to 14 residues. CDR3 region: CASSELQGTYGYTF. In DNA form, the CDR3 reads TGTGCCAGCAGTGAACTTCAGGGGACCTATGGCTACACCTTC.

The rearrangement links TRBV4-2 to TRBJ2-5, with D possibly being TRBD2 (7 bases). Trimming stripped 1 base from V and 4 bases from J, with 13 bases between. Germline CDR1 reads LGHNA; CDR2 reads YNFKEQ. This CDR3 has 15 residues. In DNA, the CDR3 is TGTGCCAGCAGCCAAGCGGGGGGCACGTTAGAGACCCAGTACTTC. This encodes CASSQAGGTLETQYF.

The chain carries TRBV19 and TRBJ2-2; no definite D call. Trimming removed 5 bases from V and 2 bases from J, with 9 bases in between. Germline CDR1 and CDR2: LNHDA and SQIVND (reference sequence). The CDR3 covers 14 residues. The CDR3 reads CASSQVVNTGELFF. The CDR3 DNA follows: TGTGCCAGTAGTCAAGTAGTTAACACCGGGGAGCTGTTTTTT.

The chain has TRBV19 and TRBJ1-5; 8 bases fit TRBD1. Germline V gives CDR1 LNHDA, CDR2 SQIVND (reference sequence). The CDR3 covers 15 residues. J was trimmed by 6 bases and V by 3 bases; bases with no gene match: 7. CDR3 sequence (DNA): TGTGCCAGTAGTATCTTGACAGGGGTCGGTCAGCCCCAGCATTTT. This gives the protein CASSILTGVGQPQHF. Drawing the rest from reference TRBV19 and TRBJ1-5, the complete variable domain is DGGITQSPKYLFRKEGQNVTLSCEQNLNHDAMYWYRQDPGQGLRLIYYSQIVNDFQKGDIAEGYSVSREKKESFPLTVTSAQKNPTAFYLCASSILTGVGQPQHFGDGTRLSIL.

The CDR3 reads CASSQAGGDNEQFF. The CDR3 coding sequence is TGTGCCAGCAGCCAAGCGGGGGGAGACAATGAGCAGTTCTTC. The V gene is TRBV3-1 (or the pseudogene TRBV3-2), the J gene TRBJ2-1; 7 bases align to TRBD2. The V gene's germline CDR1 is LGHDT and CDR2 YNNKEL (reference sequence). The J segment lost 5 bases and the V segment lost 1 base, leaving 2 bases of the junction unmatched. The CDR3 has 14 residues.

J is TRBJ1-2 and V is TRBV6-5; D remains unclear. This CDR3 contains 13 residues. Deletions cut 2 bases from V and 4 bases from J, with 8 bases between. Per germline, CDR1 MNHEY and CDR2 SVGAGI. CDR3 in amino acids: CASSYGLIYGYTF. Written as DNA, the CDR3 is TGTGCCAGCAGTTACGGGCTGATCTATGGCTACACCTTC.

This chain uses TRBV15 with TRBJ1-3, with 7 nucleotides matching TRBD1. Trimming cost V 5 bases and J 0 bases; bases outside gene matches: 4. Germline V lookup: CDR1 LNHNV, CDR2 YYDKDF (reference sequence). The CDR3 sequence is 15 residues long. CDR3 loop: CATSSDRNSGNTIYF. Written as DNA, the CDR3 is TGTGCCACCAGCTCGGACAGGAACTCTGGAAACACCATATATTTT. Using reference TRBV15 and TRBJ1-3 for the parts outside the CDR3, the full variable domain is DAMVIQNPRYQVTQFGKPVTLSCSQTLNHNVMYWYQQKSSQAPKLLFHYYDKDFNNEADTPDNFQSRRPNTSFCFLDIRSPGLGDTAMYLCATSSDRNSGNTIYFGEGSWLTVV.